This T cell receptor (beta chain) was recorded in a study of blood T cell repertoires in COVID-19. Across the whole study: The United States, Italy and Spain supplied acute and convalescent COVID-19 samples. PBMCs, B-cell-depleted T cells, or T cells were the source of the cDNA or gDNA that made up the material.

The ends were cut back, 0 bases at V and 2 bases at J, with 13 bases in the middle. This CDR3 has 17 amino acids. Germline V gives CDR1 KGHSH, CDR2 LQKENI. As processed by the authors: From reference gene primer amplification, estimates of nucleated cell counts were derived. TCRdb's table, derived via immunoSEQ multiplex PCR, lists solely in-frame clones and lacks some. V, J and clone size were drawn from that table, and D and trimming were deduced from the DNA. Of some 430,000 clones listed, 90% are singletons. The rearrangement joins TRBV18 to TRBJ2-2, with D possibly matching TRBD2 (5 bases). This TCR was sampled from a man aged 18 to 29 who had recovered from COVID-19. Sequences were obtained from PBMCs or T cells enriched from blood (not recorded which). CDR3 region: CASSPPGREFNTGELFF. The CDR3 coding sequence is TGTGCCAGCTCACCACCGGGTCGGGAATTTAACACCGGGGAGCTGTTTTTT.